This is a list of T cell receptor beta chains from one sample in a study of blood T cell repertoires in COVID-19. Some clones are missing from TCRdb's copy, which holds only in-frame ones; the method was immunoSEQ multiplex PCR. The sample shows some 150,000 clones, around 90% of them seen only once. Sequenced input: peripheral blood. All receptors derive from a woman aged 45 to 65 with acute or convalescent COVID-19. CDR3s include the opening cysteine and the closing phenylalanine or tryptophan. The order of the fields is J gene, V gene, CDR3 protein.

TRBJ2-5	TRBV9	CASSAIQGTSGKETQYF
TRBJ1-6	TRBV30	CAWSEPGYSPLHF
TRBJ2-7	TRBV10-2	CASSPGGEQYF
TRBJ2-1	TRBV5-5	CASSESGNNEQFF
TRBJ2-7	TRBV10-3	CAISGVGLAGEKQYF
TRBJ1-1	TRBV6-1	CASSEWGRETEAFF
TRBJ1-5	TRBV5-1	CASSLGGRDQPQHF
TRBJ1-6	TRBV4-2	CASSLIRGTNNSPLHF
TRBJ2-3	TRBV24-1	CATSDSTSGGADTQYF
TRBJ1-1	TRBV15	CATSGEWKTEAFF
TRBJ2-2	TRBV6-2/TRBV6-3	CASSLYWGQGNTGELFF
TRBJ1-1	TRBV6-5	CASSYQGTGAEAFF